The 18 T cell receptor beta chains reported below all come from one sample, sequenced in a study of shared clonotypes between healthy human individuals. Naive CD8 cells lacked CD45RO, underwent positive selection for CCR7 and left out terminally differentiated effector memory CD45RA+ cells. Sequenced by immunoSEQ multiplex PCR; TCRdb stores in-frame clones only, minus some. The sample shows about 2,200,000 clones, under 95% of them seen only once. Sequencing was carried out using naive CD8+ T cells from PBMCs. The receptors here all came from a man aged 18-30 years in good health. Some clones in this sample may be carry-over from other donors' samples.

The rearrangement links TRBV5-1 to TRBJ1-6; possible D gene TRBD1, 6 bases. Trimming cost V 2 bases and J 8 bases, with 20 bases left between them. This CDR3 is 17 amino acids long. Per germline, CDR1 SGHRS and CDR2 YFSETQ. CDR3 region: CASSFEEQGSWDSPLHF. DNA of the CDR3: TGCGCCAGCAGCTTTGAAGAACAGGGATCGTGGGATTCACCCCTCCACTTT.

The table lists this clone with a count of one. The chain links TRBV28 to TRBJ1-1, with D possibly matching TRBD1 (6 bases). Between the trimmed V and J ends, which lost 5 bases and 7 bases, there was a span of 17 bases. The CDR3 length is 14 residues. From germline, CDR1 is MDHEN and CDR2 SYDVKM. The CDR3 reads CASSPLEGVGEAFF. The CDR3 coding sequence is TGTGCCAGCAGTCCTCTGGAGGGGGTCGGTGAAGCTTTCTTT.

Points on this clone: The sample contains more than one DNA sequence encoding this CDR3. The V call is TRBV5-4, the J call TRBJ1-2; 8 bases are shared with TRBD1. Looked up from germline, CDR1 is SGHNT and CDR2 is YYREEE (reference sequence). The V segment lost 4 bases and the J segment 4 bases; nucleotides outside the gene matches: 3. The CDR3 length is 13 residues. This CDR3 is CASSPGTGYGYTF. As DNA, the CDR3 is TGTGCCAGCAGCCCTGGGACAGGCTATGGCTACACCTTC.

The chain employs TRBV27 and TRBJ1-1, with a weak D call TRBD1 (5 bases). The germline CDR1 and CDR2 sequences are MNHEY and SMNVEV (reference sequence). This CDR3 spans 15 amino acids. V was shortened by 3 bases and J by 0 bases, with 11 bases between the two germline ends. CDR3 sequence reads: CASSFSRVVNTEAFF. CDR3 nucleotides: TGTGCCAGCAGTTTTTCCAGGGTAGTGAACACTGAAGCTTTCTTT.

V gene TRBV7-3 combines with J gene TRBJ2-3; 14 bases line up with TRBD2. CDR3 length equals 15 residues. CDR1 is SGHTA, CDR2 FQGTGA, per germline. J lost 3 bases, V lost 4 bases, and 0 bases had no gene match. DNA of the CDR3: TGTGCCAGCAGCTGGACTAGCGGGAGGACAGATACGCAGTATTTT. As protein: CASSWTSGRTDTQYF.

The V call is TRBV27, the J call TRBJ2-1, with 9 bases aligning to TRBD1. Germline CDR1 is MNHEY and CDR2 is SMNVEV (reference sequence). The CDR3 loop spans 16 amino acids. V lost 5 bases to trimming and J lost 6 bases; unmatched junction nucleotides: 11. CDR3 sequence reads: CASSTTGTGSGNEQFF. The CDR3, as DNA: TGTGCCAGCAGTACTACCGGGACAGGGTCCGGCAATGAGCAGTTCTTC.

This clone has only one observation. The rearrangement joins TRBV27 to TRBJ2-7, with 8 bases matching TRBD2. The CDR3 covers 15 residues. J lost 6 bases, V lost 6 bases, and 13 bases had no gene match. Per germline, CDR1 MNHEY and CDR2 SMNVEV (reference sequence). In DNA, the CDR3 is TGTGCCAGCAGGCCCCTAGGAGCGGGAGACCCCGAGCAGTACTTC. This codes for CASRPLGAGDPEQYF.

This CDR3 is CASAAPARDSLGEKLFF. The CDR3 DNA reads TGTGCCAGCGCCGCACCCGCCCGGGACTCGCTGGGTGAAAAACTGTTTTTT. The rearrangement joins TRBV25-1 to TRBJ1-4; perhaps TRBD1 as D (5 bases). With 8 bases removed from V and 7 bases from J, the gap between germline ends came to 26 bases. CDR3 length: 17 residues. Germline values: CDR1 MGHDK, CDR2 SYGVNS.

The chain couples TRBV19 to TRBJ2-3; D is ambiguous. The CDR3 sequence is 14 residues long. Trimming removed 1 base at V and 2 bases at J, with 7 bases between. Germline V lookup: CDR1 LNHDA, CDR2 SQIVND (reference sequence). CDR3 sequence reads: CASSIGVVTDTQYF. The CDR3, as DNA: TGTGCCAGTAGTATAGGAGTAGTCACAGATACGCAGTATTTT.

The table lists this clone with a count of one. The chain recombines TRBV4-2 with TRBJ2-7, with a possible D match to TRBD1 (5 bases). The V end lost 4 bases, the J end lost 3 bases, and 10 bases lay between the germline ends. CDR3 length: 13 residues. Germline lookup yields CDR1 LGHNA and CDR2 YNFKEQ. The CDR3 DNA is TGTGCCAGCAGCCTTCGACAGAACTACGAGCAGTACTTC. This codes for CASSLRQNYEQYF.

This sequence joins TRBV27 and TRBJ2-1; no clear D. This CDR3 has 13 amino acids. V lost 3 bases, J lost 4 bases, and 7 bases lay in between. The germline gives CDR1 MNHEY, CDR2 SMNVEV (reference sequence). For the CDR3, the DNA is TGTGCCAGCAGTTTCATCTCGTACAATGAGCAGTTCTTC. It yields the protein CASSFISYNEQFF.

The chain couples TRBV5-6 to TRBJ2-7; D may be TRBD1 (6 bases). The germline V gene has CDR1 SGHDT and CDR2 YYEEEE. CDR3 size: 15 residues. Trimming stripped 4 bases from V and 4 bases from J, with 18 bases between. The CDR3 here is CASSPGVPLLYEQYF. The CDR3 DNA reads TGTGCCAGCAGCCCAGGGGTCCCACTCCTTTACGAGCAGTACTTC.

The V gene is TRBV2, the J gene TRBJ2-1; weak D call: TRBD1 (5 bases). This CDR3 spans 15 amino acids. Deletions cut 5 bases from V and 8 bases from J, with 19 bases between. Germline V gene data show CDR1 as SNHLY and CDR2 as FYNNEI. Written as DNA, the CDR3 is TGTGCCAGCAGTAACTATTTTGACAGCTTGGATGAGCAGTTCTTC. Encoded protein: CASSNYFDSLDEQFF. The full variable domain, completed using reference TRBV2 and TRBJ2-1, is EPEVTQTPSHQVTQMGQEVILRCVPISNHLYFYWYRQILGQKVEFLVSFYNNEISEKSEIFDDQFSVERPDGSNFTLKIRSTKLEDSAMYFCASSNYFDSLDEQFFGPGTRLTVL.

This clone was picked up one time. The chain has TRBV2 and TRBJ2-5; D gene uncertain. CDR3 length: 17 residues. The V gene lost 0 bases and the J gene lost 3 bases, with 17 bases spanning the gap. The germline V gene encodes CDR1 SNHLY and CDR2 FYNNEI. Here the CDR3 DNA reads TGTGCCAGCAGTGAAGCGCGTATGGGCCCGGACGAAGAGACCCAGTACTTC. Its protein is CASSEARMGPDEETQYF. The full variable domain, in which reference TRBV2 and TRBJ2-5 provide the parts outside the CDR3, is EPEVTQTPSHQVTQMGQEVILRCVPISNHLYFYWYRQILGQKVEFLVSFYNNEISEKSEIFDDQFSVERPDGSNFTLKIRSTKLEDSAMYFCASSEARMGPDEETQYFGPGTRLLVL.

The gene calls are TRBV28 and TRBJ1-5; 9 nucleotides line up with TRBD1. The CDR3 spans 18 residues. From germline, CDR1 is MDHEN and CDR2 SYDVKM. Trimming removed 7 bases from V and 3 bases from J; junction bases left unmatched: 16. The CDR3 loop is CASNHLTGTGYDNQPQHF. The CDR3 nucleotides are TGTGCCAGCAACCACCTGACCGGGACAGGGTACGACAATCAGCCCCAGCATTTT. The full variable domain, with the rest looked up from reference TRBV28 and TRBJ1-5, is DVKVTQSSRYLVKRTGEKVFLECVQDMDHENMFWYRQDPGLGLRLIYFSYDVKMKEKGDIPEGYSVSREKKERFSLILESASTNQTSMYLCASNHLTGTGYDNQPQHFGDGTRLSIL.

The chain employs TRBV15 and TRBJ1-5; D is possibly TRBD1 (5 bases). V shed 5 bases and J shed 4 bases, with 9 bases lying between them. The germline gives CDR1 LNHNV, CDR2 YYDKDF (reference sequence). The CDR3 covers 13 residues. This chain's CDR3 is CATSQGLNQPQHF. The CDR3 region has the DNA TGTGCCACCAGCCAGGGCCTGAATCAGCCCCAGCATTTT.

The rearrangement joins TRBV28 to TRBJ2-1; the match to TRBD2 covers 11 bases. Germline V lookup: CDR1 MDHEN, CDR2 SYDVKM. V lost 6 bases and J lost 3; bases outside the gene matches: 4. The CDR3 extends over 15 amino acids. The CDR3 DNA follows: TGTGCCAGCAGGCTTCTAGCGGGAGGCTACAATGAGCAGTTCTTC. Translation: CASRLLAGGYNEQFF. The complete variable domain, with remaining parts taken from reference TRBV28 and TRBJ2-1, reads DVKVTQSSRYLVKRTGEKVFLECVQDMDHENMFWYRQDPGLGLRLIYFSYDVKMKEKGDIPEGYSVSREKKERFSLILESASTNQTSMYLCASRLLAGGYNEQFFGPGTRLTVL.

DNA of the CDR3: TGTGCCAGCAGAACCATAGCGGGAGCGCTAAACGAGCAGTACTTC. Translation gives CASRTIAGALNEQYF. The V and J genes are TRBV27 and TRBJ2-7; TRBD2 aligns across 9 bases. Germline CDR1 is MNHEY and CDR2 is SMNVEV (reference sequence). Trimming took 6 bases from V and 5 from J; bases not matched to a gene: 11. The CDR3 is 15 residues long.